This TCR beta chain was captured by sequencing in a study of T cell responses to AZD1222 COVID-19 vaccine. In germline, CDR1 is SGHTA, CDR2 FQGNSA. With 1 base removed from V and 6 bases from J, the gap between germline ends came to 13 bases. This CDR3 contains 15 residues. The method was immunoSEQ multiplex PCR; TCRdb's version includes in-frame clones alone and lacks a portion of them. Of about 96,000 clones in the sample, roughly 90% were seen once. V gene TRBV7-2 combines with J gene TRBJ2-1; D is unclear. The receptor's source is an adult in good health. Sequenced material: peripheral blood, taken on day 0 of AZD1222 vaccination. The CDR3: CASSLVASWGNEQFF. The CDR3 DNA reads as TGTGCCAGCAGCTTAGTCGCCTCCTGGGGCAATGAGCAGTTCTTC.